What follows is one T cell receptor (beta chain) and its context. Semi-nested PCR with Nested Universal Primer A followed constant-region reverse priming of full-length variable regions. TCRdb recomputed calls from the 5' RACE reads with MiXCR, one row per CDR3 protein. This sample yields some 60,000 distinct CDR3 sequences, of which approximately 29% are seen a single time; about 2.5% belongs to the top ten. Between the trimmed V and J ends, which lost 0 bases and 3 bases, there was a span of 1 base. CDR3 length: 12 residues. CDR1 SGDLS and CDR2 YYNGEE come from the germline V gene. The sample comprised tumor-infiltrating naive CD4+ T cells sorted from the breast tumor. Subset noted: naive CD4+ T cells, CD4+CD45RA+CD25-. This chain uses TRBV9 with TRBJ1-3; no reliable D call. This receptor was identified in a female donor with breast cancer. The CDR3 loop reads CASSVGGNTIYF. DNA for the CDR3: TGTGCCAGCAGCGTAGGTGGAAACACCATATATTTT.